This TCR beta chain was sequenced in a study of blood T cell repertoires in COVID-19. Background on the study: From the United States, Italy and Spain came samples of acute and convalescent COVID-19. From T cells, B-cell-depleted T cells, or PBMCs came the material, which was cDNA or gDNA.

CDR1 is SQVTM and CDR2 is ANQGSEA in the germline V gene. CDR3 length equals 23 residues. J lost 6 bases, V lost 4 bases, and 29 bases had no gene match. As originally analysed: Amplification of reference gene primers provided the estimated nucleated cell counts. Sequencing used immunoSEQ multiplex PCR; TCRdb keeps in-frame clones, though not all of them. From that table come the V and J calls and clone size; the DNA was used to work out D and trimming. The sample yields approximately 300,000 clones, approximately 86% seen once. Sequenced input: peripheral blood. The receptor comes from a woman in her fifties or sixties with active or convalescent COVID-19. V gene TRBV29-1 combines with J gene TRBJ2-1; 14 nucleotides match TRBD2. Here the CDR3 reads CSVVAQGGQGPGLAGGWGNEQFF. The CDR3 region has the DNA TGCAGCGTTGTCGCACAGGGGGGACAGGGACCAGGACTAGCGGGAGGATGGGGCAATGAGCAGTTCTTC.